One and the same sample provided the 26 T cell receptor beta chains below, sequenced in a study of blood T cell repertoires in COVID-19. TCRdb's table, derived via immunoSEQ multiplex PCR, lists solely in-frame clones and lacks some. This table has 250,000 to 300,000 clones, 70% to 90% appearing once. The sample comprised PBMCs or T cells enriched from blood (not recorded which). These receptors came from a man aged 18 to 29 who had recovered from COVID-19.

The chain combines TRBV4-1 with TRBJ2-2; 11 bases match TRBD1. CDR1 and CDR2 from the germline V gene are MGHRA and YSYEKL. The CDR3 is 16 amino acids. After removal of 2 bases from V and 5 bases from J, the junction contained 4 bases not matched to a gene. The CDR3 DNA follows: TGCGCCAGCAGCCAAATGGACAGGGGGCGAACCGGGGAGCTGTTTTTT. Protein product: CASSQMDRGRTGELFF.

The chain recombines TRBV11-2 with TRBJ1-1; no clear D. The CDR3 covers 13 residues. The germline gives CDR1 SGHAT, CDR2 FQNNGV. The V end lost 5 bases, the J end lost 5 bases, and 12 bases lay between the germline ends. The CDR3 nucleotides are TGTGCCAGCAGCCCCCAACCGGGGACTGAAGCTTTCTTT. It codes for CASSPQPGTEAFF.

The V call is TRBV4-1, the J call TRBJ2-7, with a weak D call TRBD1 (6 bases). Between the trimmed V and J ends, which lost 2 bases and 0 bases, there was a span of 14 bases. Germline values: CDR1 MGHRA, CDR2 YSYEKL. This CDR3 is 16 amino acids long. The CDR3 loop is CASSQIPRGSSYEQYF. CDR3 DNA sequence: TGCGCCAGCAGCCAAATACCAAGGGGGAGCTCCTACGAGCAGTACTTC.

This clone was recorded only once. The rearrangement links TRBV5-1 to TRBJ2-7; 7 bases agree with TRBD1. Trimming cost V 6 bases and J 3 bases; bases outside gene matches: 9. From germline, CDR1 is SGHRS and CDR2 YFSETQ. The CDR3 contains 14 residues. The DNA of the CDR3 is TGCGCCAGCACCCCCACAGGGGAGCTCTACGAGCAGTACTTC. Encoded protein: CASTPTGELYEQYF.

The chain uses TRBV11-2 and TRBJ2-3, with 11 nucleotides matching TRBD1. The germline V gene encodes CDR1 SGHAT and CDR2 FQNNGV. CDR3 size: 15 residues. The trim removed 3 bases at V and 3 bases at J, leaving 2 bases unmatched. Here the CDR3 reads CASSFRDRGTDTQYF. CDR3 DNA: TGTGCCAGCAGCTTCCGGGACAGGGGGACAGATACGCAGTATTTT.

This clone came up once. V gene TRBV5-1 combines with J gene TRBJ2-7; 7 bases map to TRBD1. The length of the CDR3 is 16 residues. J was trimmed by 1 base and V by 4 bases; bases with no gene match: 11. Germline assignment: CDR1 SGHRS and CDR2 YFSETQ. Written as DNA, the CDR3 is TGCGCCAGCAGCAAGGACGGACAGGAGAATTCCTACGAGCAGTACTTC. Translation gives CASSKDGQENSYEQYF.

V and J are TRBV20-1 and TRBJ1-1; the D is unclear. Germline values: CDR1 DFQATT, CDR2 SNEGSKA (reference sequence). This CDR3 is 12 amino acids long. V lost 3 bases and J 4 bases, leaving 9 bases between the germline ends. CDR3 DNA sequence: TGCAGTGCTAGTGGCGGGTCCACTGAAGCTTTCTTT. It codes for CSASGGSTEAFF.

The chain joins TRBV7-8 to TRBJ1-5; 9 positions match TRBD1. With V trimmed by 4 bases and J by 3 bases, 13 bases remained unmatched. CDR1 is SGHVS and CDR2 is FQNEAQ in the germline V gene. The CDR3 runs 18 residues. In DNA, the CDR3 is TGTGCCAGCAGCTCAAGTCTCTCACGGGACAGGGACAATCAGCCCCAGCATTTT. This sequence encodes CASSSSLSRDRDNQPQHF.

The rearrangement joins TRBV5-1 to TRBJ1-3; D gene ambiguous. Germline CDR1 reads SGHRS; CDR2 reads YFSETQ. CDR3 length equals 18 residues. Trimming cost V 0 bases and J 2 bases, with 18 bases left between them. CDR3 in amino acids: CASSLGHKLEVTGNTIYF. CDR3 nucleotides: TGCGCCAGCAGCTTGGGCCACAAATTGGAGGTAACTGGAAACACCATATATTTT.

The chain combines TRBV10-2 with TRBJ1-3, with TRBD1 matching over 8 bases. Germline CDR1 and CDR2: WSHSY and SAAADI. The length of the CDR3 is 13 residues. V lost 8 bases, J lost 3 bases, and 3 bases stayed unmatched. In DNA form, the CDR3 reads TGCGCCAGCCAGGGGGCAGGTGGAAACACCATATATTTT. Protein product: CASQGAGGNTIYF.

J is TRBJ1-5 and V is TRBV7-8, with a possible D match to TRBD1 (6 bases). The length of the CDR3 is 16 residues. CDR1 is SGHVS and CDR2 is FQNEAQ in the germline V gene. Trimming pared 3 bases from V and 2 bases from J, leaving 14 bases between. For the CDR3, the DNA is TGTGCCAGCAGCTTCCAGACAGGTAAAGGCAATCAGCCCCAGCATTTT. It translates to CASSFQTGKGNQPQHF.

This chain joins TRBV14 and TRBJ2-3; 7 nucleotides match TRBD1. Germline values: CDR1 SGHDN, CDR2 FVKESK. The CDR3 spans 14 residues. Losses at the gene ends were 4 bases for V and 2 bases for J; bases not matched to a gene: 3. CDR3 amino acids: CASSPTGTTDTQYF. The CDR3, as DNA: TGTGCCAGCAGCCCGACAGGGACCACAGATACGCAGTATTTT. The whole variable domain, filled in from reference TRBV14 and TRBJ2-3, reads EAGVTQFPSHSVIEKGQTVTLRCDPISGHDNLYWYRRVMGKEIKFLLHFVKESKQDESGMPNNRFLAERTGGTYSTLKVQPAELEDSGVYFCASSPTGTTDTQYFGPGTRLTVL.

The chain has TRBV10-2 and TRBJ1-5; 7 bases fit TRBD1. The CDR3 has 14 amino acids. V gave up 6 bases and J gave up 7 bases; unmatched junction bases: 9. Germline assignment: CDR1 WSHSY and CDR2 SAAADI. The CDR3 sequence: CASSDDRARQPQHF. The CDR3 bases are TGCGCCAGCAGCGACGACAGGGCGAGACAGCCCCAGCATTTT.

CDR3 DNA sequence: TGCAGCGTTGGTCGGCGGGGAACCTACGAGCAGTACTTC. The encoded protein is CSVGRRGTYEQYF. This sequence joins TRBV29-1 and TRBJ2-7; TRBD2 is a possible D gene (6 bases). The CDR3 has 13 amino acids. Per germline, CDR1 SQVTM and CDR2 ANQGSEA. V gave up 4 bases and J gave up 2 bases, with 12 bases separating them.

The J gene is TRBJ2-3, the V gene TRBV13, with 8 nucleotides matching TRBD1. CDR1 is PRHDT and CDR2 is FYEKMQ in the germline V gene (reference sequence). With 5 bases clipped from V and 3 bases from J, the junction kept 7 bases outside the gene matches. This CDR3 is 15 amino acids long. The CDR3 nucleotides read TGTGCCAGCAGCCTCAGTCAGGGGGCGACAGATACGCAGTATTTT. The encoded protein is CASSLSQGATDTQYF.

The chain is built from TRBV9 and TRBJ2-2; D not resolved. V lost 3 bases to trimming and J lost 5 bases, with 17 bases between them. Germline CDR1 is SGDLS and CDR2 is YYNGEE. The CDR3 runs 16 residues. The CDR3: CASSEGPGGTTGELFF. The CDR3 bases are TGTGCCAGCAGCGAAGGTCCGGGTGGAACGACCGGGGAGCTGTTTTTT.

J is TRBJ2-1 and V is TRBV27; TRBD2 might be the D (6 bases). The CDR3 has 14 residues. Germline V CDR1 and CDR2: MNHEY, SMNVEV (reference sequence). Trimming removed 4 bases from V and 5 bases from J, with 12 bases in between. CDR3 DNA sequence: TGTGCCAGCAGTTGGAGGGGCGGTGACAATGAGCAGTTCTTC. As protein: CASSWRGGDNEQFF.

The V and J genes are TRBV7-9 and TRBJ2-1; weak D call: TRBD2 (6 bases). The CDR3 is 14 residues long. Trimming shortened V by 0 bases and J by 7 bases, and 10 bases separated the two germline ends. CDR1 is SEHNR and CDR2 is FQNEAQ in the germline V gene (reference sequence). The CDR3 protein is CASSLAAAGNEQFF. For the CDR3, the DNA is TGTGCCAGCAGCTTAGCTGCTGCGGGAAATGAGCAGTTCTTC. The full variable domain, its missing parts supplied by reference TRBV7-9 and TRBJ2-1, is DTGVSQNPRHKITKRGQNVTFRCDPISEHNRLYWYRQTLGQGPEFLTYFQNEAQLEKSRLLSDRFSAERPKGSFSTLEIQRTEQGDSAMYLCASSLAAAGNEQFFGPGTRLTVL.

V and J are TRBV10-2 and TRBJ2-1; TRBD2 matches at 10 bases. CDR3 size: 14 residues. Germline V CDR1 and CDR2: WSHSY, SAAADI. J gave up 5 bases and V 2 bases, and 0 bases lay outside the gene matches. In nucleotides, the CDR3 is TGCGCCAGCAGTGAGACTAGCGGGAACAATGAGCAGTTCTTC. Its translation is CASSETSGNNEQFF.

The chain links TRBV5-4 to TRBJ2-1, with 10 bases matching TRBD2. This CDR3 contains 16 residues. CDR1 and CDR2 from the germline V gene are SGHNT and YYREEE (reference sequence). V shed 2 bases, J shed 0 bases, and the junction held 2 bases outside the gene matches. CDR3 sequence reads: CASSLAGGRSYNEQFF. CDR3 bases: TGTGCCAGCAGCTTAGCGGGAGGGCGCTCCTACAATGAGCAGTTCTTC.

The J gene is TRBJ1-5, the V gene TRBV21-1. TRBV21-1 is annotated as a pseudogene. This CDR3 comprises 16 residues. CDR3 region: CASSKKSLYPNQPQHF. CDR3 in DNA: TGTGCCAGCAGCAAAAAGTCCCTCTACCCTAATCAGCCCCAGCATTTT.

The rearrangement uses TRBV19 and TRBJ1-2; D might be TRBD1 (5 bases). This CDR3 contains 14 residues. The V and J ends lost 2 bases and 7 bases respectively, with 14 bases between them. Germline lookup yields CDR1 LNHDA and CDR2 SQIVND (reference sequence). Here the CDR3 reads CASSIFGIGAGYTF. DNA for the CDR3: TGTGCCAGTAGTATATTTGGGATTGGGGCTGGCTACACCTTC.

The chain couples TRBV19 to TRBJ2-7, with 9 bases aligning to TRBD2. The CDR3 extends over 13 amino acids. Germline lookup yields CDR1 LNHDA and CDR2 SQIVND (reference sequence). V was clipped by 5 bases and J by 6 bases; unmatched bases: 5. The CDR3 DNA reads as TGTGCCAGTAGTCCCGGACTAGCGCTCGAGCAGTACTTC. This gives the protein CASSPGLALEQYF.

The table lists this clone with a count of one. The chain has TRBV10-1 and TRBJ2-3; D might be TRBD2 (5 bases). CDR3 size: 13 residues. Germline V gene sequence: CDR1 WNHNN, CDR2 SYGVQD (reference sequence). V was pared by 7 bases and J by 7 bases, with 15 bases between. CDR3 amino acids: CASMGETKNTQYF. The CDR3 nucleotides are TGCGCCAGCATGGGTGAGACTAAAAATACGCAGTATTTT.

Here the CDR3 DNA reads TGTGCCAGCAGTGTATACAATGAGCAGTTCTTC. Translation gives CASSVYNEQFF. The rearrangement uses TRBV2 and TRBJ2-1; D uncertain. Germline lookup yields CDR1 SNHLY and CDR2 FYNNEI. V lost 4 bases and J 4 bases, leaving 2 bases between the germline ends. This CDR3 comprises 11 residues.

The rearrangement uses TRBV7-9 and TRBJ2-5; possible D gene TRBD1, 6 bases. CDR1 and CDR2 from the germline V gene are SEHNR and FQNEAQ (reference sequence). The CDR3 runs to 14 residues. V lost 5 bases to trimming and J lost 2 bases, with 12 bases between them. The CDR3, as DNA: TGTGCCAGCAGCCTAACAGGGTTACAAGAGACCCAGTACTTC. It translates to CASSLTGLQETQYF. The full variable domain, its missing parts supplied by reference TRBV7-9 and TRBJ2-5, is DTGVSQNPRHKITKRGQNVTFRCDPISEHNRLYWYRQTLGQGPEFLTYFQNEAQLEKSRLLSDRFSAERPKGSFSTLEIQRTEQGDSAMYLCASSLTGLQETQYFGPGTRLLVL.